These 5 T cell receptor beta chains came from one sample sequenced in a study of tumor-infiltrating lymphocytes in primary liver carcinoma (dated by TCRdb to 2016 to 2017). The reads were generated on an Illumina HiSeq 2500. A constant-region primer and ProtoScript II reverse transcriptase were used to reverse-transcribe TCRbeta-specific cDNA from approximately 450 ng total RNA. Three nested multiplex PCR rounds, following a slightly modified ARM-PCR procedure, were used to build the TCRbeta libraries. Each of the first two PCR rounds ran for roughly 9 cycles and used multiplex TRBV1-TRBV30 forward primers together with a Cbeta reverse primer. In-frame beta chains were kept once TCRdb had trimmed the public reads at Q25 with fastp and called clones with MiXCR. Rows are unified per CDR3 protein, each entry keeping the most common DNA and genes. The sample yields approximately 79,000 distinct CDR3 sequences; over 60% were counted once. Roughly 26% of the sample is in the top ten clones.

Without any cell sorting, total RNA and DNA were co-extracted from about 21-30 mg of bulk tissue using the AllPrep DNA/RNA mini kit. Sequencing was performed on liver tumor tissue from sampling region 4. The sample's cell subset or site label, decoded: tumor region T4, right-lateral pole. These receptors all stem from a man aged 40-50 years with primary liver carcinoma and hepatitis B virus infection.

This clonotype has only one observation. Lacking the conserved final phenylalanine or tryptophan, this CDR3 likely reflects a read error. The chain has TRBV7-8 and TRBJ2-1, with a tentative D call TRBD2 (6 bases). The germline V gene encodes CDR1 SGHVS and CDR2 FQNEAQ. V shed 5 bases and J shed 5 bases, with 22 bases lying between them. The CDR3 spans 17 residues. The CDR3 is CASSPGRSKGKNNEQFL. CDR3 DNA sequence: TGTGCCAGCAGCCCTGGGAGGTCGAAAGGGAAGAACAATGAGCAGTTCCTC.

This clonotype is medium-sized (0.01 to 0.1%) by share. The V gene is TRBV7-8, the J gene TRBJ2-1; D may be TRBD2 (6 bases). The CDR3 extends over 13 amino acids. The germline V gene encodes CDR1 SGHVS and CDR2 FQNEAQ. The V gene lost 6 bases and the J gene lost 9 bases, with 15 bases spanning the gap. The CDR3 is CASSHQGGAEQFF. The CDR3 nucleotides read TGTGCCAGCAGTCACCAAGGAGGGGCTGAGCAGTTCTTC.

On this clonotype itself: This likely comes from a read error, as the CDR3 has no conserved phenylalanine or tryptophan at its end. The CDR3: CASSLRRGMKAGANVLTS. CDR3 bases: TGTGCCAGCAGTCTTCGGAGAGGGATGAAAGCTGGGGCCAACGTCCTGACTTCC. V and J are TRBV6-5 and TRBJ2-6; tentatively, D is TRBD2 (5 bases). The CDR3 loop spans 18 amino acids. The ends were cut back, 5 bases at V and 2 bases at J, with 19 bases in the middle. Germline loops: CDR1 MNHEY, CDR2 SVGAGI.

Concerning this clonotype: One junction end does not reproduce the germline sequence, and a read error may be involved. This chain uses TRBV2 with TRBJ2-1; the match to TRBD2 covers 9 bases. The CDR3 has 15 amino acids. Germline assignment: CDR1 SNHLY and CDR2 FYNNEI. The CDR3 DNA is TGTGCCAGCACGTCAGATAGCGGGAGAGGCTATGAGGAGTTCTTC. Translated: CASTSDSGRGYEEFF.

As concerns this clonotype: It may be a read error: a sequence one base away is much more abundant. The CDR3 protein is CASSSTSSWGNQPQHF. The CDR3 nucleotides read TGCGCCAGCAGTTCCACAAGCAGCTGGGGCAATCAGCCCCAGCATTTT. This sequence joins TRBV10-2 and TRBJ1-5; D ambiguous. The germline CDR1 and CDR2 sequences are WSHSY and SAAADI. Trimming left V 5 bases short and J 2 bases short, with 16 bases between. CDR3 length: 16 amino acids.